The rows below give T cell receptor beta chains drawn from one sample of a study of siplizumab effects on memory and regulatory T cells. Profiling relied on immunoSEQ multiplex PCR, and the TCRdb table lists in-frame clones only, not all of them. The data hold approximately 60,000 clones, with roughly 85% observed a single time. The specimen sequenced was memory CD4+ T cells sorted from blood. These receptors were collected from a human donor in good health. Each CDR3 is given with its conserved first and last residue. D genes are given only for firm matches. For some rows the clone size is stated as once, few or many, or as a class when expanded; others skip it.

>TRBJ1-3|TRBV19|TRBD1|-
TGTGCCAGCAAAGACTACGGACAGGCGAAAAGTAGTGGGAACACCATATATTTT
CASKDYGQAKSSGNTIYF
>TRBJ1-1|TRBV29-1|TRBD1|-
TGCAGCGTTGACAGGGGGCCTTTTTTCACTGAAGCTTTCTTT
CSVDRGPFFTEAFF
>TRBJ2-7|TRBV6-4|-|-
TGTGCCAGCAGACCTACACCGAACTCCTACGAGCAGTACTTC
CASRPTPNSYEQYF
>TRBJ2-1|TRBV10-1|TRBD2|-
TGCGCCAGCTCGGGACTAGCGGGGGGCGGTGAGCAGTTCTTC
CASSGLAGGGEQFF
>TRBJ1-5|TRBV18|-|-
TGTGCCAGCTCACCACCGGATGGACAAACTAATCAGCCCCAGCATTTT
CASSPPDGQTNQPQHF
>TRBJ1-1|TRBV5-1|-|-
TGCGCCAGCAGCTTTGGGGGTATGAACACTGAAGCTTTCTTT
CASSFGGMNTEAFF
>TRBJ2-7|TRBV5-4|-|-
TGTGCCAGCAGCTTGGACAGGGTCTACGAGCAGTACTTC
CASSLDRVYEQYF
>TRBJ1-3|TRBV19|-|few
TGTGCCAGTAGTATTTTATCCGGAAACACCATATATTTT
CASSILSGNTIYF
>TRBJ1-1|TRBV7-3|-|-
TGTGCCAGCAGCTTATGGGAGAACACTGAAGCTTTCTTT
CASSLWENTEAFF
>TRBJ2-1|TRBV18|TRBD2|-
TGTGCCAGCTCACCCCAACTAGCGAATGAGCAGTTCTTC
CASSPQLANEQFF
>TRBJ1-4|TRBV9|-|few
TGTGCCAGCAGCGTAGCTGGGATCTGGTCTGAAAAACTGTTTTTT
CASSVAGIWSEKLFF
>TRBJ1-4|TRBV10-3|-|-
TGTGCCATCAGTGAGGCGAGTTCCCAACTGTTTTTT
CAISEASSQLFF
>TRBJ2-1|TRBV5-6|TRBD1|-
TGTGCCAGCAGCCCGGGAACAGGGGGCCAGGGGTCGAATGAGCAGTTCTTC
CASSPGTGGQGSNEQFF
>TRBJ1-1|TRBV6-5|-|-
TGTGCCAGCAGTTACGGGCTTGTGGCTGAAGCTTTCTTT
CASSYGLVAEAFF
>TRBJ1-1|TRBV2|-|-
TGTGCCAGCAGTGTCCTATACAACACTGAAGCTTTCTTT
CASSVLYNTEAFF
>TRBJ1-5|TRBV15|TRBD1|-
TGTGCCACCAGCAGAGCGACAGGGGGGTTCAGTCAGCCCCAGCATTTT
CATSRATGGFSQPQHF